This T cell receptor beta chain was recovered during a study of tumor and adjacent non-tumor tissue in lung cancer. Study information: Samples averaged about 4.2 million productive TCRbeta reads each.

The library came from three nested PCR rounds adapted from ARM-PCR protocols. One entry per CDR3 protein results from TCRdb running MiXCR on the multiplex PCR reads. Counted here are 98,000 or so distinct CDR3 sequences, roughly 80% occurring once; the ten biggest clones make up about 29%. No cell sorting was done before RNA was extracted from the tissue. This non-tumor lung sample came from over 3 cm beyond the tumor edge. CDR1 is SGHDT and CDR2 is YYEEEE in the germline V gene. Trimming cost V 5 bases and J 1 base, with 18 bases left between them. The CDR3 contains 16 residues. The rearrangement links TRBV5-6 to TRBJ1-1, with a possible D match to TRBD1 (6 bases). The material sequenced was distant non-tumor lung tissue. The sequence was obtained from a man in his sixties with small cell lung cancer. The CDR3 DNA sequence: TGTGCCAGCAGTTCGGCCTCCGGGACAACGAACACTGAAGCTTTCTTT. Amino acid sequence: CASSSASGTTNTEAFF.